This T cell receptor beta chain was sequenced in a study of T and B cells in COVID-19 patients (dated by TCRdb to 2018 to 2020). About the investigation overall: Using TRB and IGH repertoire sequencing of peripheral blood, the study characterized adaptive immunity in COVID-19 patients who had active infection or had recovered. A couple of patients were in both the active and recovered cohorts because samples existed from active disease and from after recovery. As many as 9 follow-up blood samples were taken per patient, and some of the samples covered different disease stages within the same individual. Of the 20 to 25 patients in the active-infection cohort, about eleven were critically ill and needed mechanical ventilation or ECMO. Patients in the recovered cohort had a median age of approximately 33 years, compared with 67 years for patients in the active-infection cohort. A recovered cohort was made up of 15 to 19 patients contributing around 20 samples, mostly after mild to moderate COVID-19 managed as outpatients. An age-matched reference group of about 40 healthy donors negative for COVID-19 antibodies was used as the comparison for repertoire analyses. In the active-infection cohort, about 90% of the roughly 20 patients had comorbidities linked to unfavorable COVID-19 outcome. Over 8 million TCR sequences were analysed in a TCR and BCR sequence repository that covered over 30 patients and about 69 time points. On the study overall, not on this receptor specifically: It was stated that prospective validation of the reported TCR clusters was required before the clusters could be put to clinical use. A total of 2,331 exclusive TCR clusters, including some 32 low-pGen clusters, were found in the recovered cohort. In patients with COVID-19, the usage of TRBV/TRBJ genes was reported to be strongly skewed. Blood samples from mildly ill patients during symptoms and early samples from severe cases were scarce. Specific T cell subsets (CD4+/Treg/CD8+) and sorted SARS-CoV-2-responsive or tetramer+ T cells had not yet been sequenced, and the corresponding sequencing experiments were ongoing. The cohort was judged too small for assessing how HLA contributes to COVID-19 susceptibility or severity. TRB repertoires were highly clonal in active COVID-19, whereas diversity and richness at recovery rose above healthy donor levels.

Looking up the germline V gene (reference sequence) yields CDR1 LNHDA and CDR2 SQIVND. Reading from cysteine to phenylalanine, the CDR3 counts 15 amino acids. The kept DNA is CDR3 alone, 45 bases in frame from the first base. At the junction V is shortened by 0 bases and J by 7 bases; bases outside the gene matches: 4. Reads for this sample came from an Illumina MiSeq. Multiplex PCR with BIOMED2 TRB-A/B primer pools was used to amplify TRB rearrangements. Illumina-compatible adapters and 7-nucleotide sample barcodes were attached to the amplicons through two consecutive PCRs. All library PCRs used Phusion HS II polymerase. Amplicons were purified from gel with the NucleoSpin Gel and PCR Clean-up kit, quantified on Qubit, and pooled at roughly 4 nM. The quality of the amplicon pool was checked on an Agilent 2100 Bioanalyzer prior to Illumina next-generation sequencing. In the source study's methods: TRB rearrangements were annotated with MiXCR 3.0.8 using the default MiXCR reference library. Non-productive reads and sequences with fewer than 2 reads were excluded, and each unique CDR3 nucleotide sequence counted as one clone. R 3.5.1 was used to calculate clonality, diversity, richness and V-J gene usage. GLIPH2 was used to cluster TCRs based on CDR3 similarity, and OLGA was used to calculate the generation probabilities. GLIPH2 clusters were kept only when the clusters contained at least four unique TCR clonotypes present in at least three individuals. The public sequencing data were trimmed at Q25 with fastp and processed into clonotypes with MiXCR by TCRdb, which kept only in-frame beta chains. Identical CDR3 proteins give one entry, which carries the most common genes and DNA. None of the V and J calls come from the authors' own analysis; TCRdb made them. The sample table records some 4,000 distinct CDR3 sequences; roughly a fifth of these occur just once. The ten largest clonotypes hold approximately 26% of the sample.

Note on this clonotype: The antigen it binds to is not known. One base away there is no much larger clone; base qualities are not given.

TRB repertoires were amplified using about 240-550 ng of genomic DNA isolated from blood. The chain is made from TRBV19 and TRBJ2-2, with 8 middle bases fitting TRBD2. The sequenced material came from blood. The TCR comes from a human donor with active COVID-19. The base sequence is TGTGCCAGTAGTATAGAGGCGGGGGGTCGCGGGGAGCTGTTTTTT. Translated, this is CASSIEAGGRGELFF. Reference TRBV19 and TRBJ2-2 proteins supply the regions before and after the CDR3; the full variable domain is: DGGITQSPKYLFRKEGQNVTLSCEQNLNHDAMYWYRQDPGQGLRLIYYSQIVNDFQKGDIAEGYSVSREKKESFPLTVTSAQKNPTAFYLCASSIEAGGRGELFFGEGSRLTVL.